This T cell receptor (beta chain) was captured in a study of beta chain features in type 1 diabetes. The germline V gene has CDR1 GTSNPN and CDR2 SVGIG (reference sequence). V dropped 0 bases and J dropped 9 bases, with 23 bases sitting between them. CDR3 length equals 16 residues. In regard to this clone: No antigen is known for it.

Averaging around 120 mL, one heparinised blood draw came from each individual donor. Sorting with CD45RO/CCR7/CD25/CD127/CD95/CD27 yielded naive, central memory, regulatory and stem-like memory CD4+ cells. Expressed TCRB transcripts were sequenced because the entire RNA isolate underwent reverse transcription. Sequenced by immunoSEQ multiplex PCR; TCRdb stores in-frame clones only, minus some. The sample contains around 240,000 clones, 9% to 10% of which appear only once. Whole-study results and caveats: The naive, central memory and Treg TCRB repertoires showed an apparent similarity that was greater among patients than among healthy donors. Here, the possible influence of HLA type (on TCRB rearrangement) remained unresolved.

Sequencing input: naive CD4+ T cells from blood. The chain has TRBV30 and TRBJ2-5; D might be TRBD2 (5 bases). This clonotype was sampled from a woman between 18 and 29 years old in good health. CDR3 region: CAWSVGLSRGVRPQYF. CDR3 DNA sequence: TGTGCCTGGAGTGTAGGTCTCTCTCGGGGTGTTAGGCCCCAGTACTTC.